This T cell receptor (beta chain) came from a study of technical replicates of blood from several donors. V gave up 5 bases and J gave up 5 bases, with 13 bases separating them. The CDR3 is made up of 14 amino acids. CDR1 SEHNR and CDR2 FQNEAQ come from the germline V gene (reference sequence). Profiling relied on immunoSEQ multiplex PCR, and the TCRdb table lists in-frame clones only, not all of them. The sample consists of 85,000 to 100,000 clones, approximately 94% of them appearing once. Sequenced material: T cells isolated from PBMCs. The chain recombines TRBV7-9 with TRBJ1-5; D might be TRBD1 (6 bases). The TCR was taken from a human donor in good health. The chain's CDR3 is CASSPGQRHQPQHF. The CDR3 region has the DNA TGTGCCAGCAGCCCAGGACAGCGCCATCAGCCCCAGCATTTT.